This T cell receptor beta chain was profiled in a study of shared T cell receptors in the human thymus. The method was immunoSEQ multiplex PCR; TCRdb's version includes in-frame clones alone and lacks a portion of them. The repertoire holds hundreds of thousands of clones, about 90% seen once, with more than 0.009% in the top ten. The CDR3 runs to 15 residues. V was clipped by 2 bases and J by 6 bases, with 14 bases between them. Germline CDR1 is MNHNS and CDR2 is SASEGT. These data were also filed under a second study, of human thymus T cells.

What was sequenced was thymocytes. The receptor's source is a boy younger than two with a congenital heart defect. The rearrangement joins TRBV6-1 to TRBJ2-1, with a weak D call TRBD1 (5 bases). CDR3: CASSEQGMISNEQFF. The CDR3 DNA follows: TGTGCCAGCAGTGAACAGGGAATGATATCCAATGAGCAGTTCTTC.